This TCR beta chain was sequenced in a study of T cells in Graves' hyperthyroidism and ophthalmopathy (dated by TCRdb to about 2019). In the study overall: Peripheral blood samples were taken at the time of initial diagnosis, prior to any treatment. TCR V-J signatures able to tell the groups apart were searched for in a discovery cohort of 90 to 100 patients, of whom around 42 had Graves' ophthalmopathy and 57 had stable Graves' hyperthyroidism. An independent validation cohort of under 20 hyperthyroidism patients and 17 patients who later progressed to ophthalmopathy tested prospective prediction of ophthalmopathy. For training and testing, the 100 or so patients in the discovery cohort were randomly divided in a 7:3 ratio. In addition, the study compared T-cell repertoires in thyroid tissue and in blood from roughly six Graves' hyperthyroidism patients. Following sampling, methimazole starting at 30 mg daily was given to hyperthyroidism patients, and high-dose intravenous methylprednisolone was given to ophthalmopathy patients. The paper describes TCR Vbeta CDR3 sequencing of 120 to 150 peripheral blood samples, made up of 43 ophthalmopathy patients, some 76 hyperthyroidism patients and roughly 17 progressor patients.

Based on the germline V gene (reference sequence), the CDR1 and CDR2 sequences are DFQATT and SNEGSKA. The V end loses 1 base and the J end loses 1 base, and a stretch of 10 bases separates them. From its cysteine to its phenylalanine, the CDR3 spans 14 amino acids. The only DNA kept is the CDR3, 42 bases in frame from the first base. To note about this clonotype: This receptor's antigen is unknown. Qualities for individual bases were not recorded, and no much larger clone is one base off.

Paper-wide results and their limitations: During validation, the model predicted progression to ophthalmopathy a median of around 6 months ahead of onset, with around 65% sensitivity and about 75% specificity. Most expanded thyroid clonotypes (frequency above 0.001) were also found in blood, which suggests that blood repertoires may mirror thyroid immune responses. A model built on a 13 V-J signature distinguished ophthalmopathy from stable hyperthyroidism, reaching around 90% sensitivity and about 81% specificity in cross-validation and 80%/75% in testing. No statistical method was used to set the sample size in advance, and investigators knew the group allocation.

Amplification of TCR beta CDR3 regions was carried out from RNA transcripts. The TCR CDR3 was subjected to a first round of RT-PCR using the HTBI primer set and the Qiagen OneStep RT-PCR kit. A second multiplex PCR round built the libraries, followed by size selection and purification. The libraries were sequenced on an Illumina HiSeq2000 using paired-end 100 bp reads. From the authors' description of their analysis: Raw data were processed with SOAPnuke, discarding reads with adapters, uncalled bases, mean Phred below 15, or no exact constant-primer or identifier match. High-quality paired reads were merged with COPE v1.2.5, and unique nucleotide sequences were defined as clonotypes. MiTCR v1.1 was used to align the clonotypes against IMGT TRBV, TRBD and TRBJ reference segments. The analysis included only V-J combinations with a frequency above 0.0001, which together covered 99% to 99.2% of the repertoires. A TCS score was defined as the ratio of F50 (clonal expansion) to E x V (chaos), with BLOSUM62-based TCRdist applied between CDR3 peptides within each V-J. Welch's t-statistics and random forest reduced some 510 V-J features to 13, which were used in a naive Bayes classifier (R e1071). TCRdb reprocessing: public reads trimmed at Q25 with fastp, clones called with MiXCR, in-frame beta chains kept. Rows are combined by CDR3 protein, so each entry shows the most common genes and DNA. The V and J calls and clone size come from TCRdb's table, not from the authors' own analysis. The sample has hundreds of thousands of distinct CDR3 sequences on record, 16% of them singletons. The biggest ten clones account for less than 3.5% of the sample.

Ophthalmopathy patients had moderately to severely active disease, with a Clinical Activity Score of 3 or more, a NOSPECS grade of 4 or more, and a disease duration of less than 3 months. Exclusion was applied to patients with uncontrolled infections, other autoimmune diseases, pregnancy or lactation. Diagnoses were established on the basis of clinical symptoms, serum thyroxine and TRAb, thyroid ultrasound, and orbital computed tomography. Ficoll-Paque density gradient centrifugation was used to isolate PBMCs from around 10 ml of fresh peripheral blood. Total RNA was extracted using Trizol reagent, and RNA quality was assessed on an Agilent 2100 Bioanalyzer.

Recombination joined TRBV20-1 with TRBJ1-1; TRBD1 might be the D gene, on 5 matching bases. This TCR derives from a woman between 35 and 50 years old with Graves' ophthalmopathy. The specimen sequenced was blood. The CDR3 protein: CSARVPDRNTEAFF. The sequenced DNA is TGCAGTGCTAGAGTCCCCGACAGGAACACTGAAGCTTTCTTT.